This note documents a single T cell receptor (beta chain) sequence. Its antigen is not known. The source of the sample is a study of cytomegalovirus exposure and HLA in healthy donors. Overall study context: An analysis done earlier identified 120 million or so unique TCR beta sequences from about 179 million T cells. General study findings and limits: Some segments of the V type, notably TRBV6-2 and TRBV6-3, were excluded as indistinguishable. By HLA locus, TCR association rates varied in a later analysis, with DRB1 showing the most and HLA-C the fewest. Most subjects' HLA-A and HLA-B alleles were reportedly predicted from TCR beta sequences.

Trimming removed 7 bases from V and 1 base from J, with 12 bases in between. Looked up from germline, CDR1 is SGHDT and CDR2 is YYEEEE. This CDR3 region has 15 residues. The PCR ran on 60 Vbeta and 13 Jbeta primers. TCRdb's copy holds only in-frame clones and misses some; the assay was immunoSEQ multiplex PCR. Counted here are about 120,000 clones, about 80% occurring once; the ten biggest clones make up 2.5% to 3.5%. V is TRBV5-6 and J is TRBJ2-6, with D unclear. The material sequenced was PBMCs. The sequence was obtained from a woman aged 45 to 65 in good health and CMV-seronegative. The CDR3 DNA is TGTGCCAGCTCTCGCATCAGATCTGGGGCCAACGTCCTGACTTTC. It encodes CASSRIRSGANVLTF.